This T cell receptor (beta chain) appears in the sequencing data of a study of response to subunit inactivated influenza vaccine. The study, taken as a whole, reports: Authors suggested few new T cells are recruited by each seasonal influenza vaccination.

The CDR3 is 15 residues long. The germline V gene encodes CDR1 SGHVS and CDR2 FQNEAQ. Trimming cost V 5 bases and J 2 bases, with 16 bases left between them. MiXCR was run by TCRdb on the RT-PCR reads, yielding one entry per CDR3 protein. The table records approximately 480,000 distinct CDR3 sequences, approximately 11% of them present only once. About this clonotype itself: What it binds is not known.

The rearrangement joins TRBV7-8 to TRBJ2-7; no clear D gene. The source material was PBMCs from blood, sampled 45 days after vaccination. This TCR derives from a man aged 50-60 years who received an inactivated influenza vaccine. The CDR3, as DNA: TGTGCCAGCAGCCCCCGGGCCTGGACGACCTACGAGCAGTACTTC. Translated: CASSPRAWTTYEQYF.